This TCR beta chain was obtained from a study of T cell clones after liver transplantation. Overall study context: TCRbeta sequencing after a pre-transplant mixed lymphocyte reaction identified graft-donor-reactive clones, later tracked in post-transplant blood. Study results and limitations: In most of the 8 subjects, circulating graft-donor-reactive CD4 TCRbeta sequences fell significantly after transplant. These preliminary findings come from unstandardized post-transplant sampling times. Low donor cell numbers restricted donor-reactive repertoire measurement in two subjects.

As regards this clone: Its antigen remains unidentified.

This CDR3 has 12 amino acids. Germline V gene sequence: CDR1 GTSNPN, CDR2 SVGIG (reference sequence). Trimming shortened V by 4 bases and J by 6 bases, and 10 bases separated the two germline ends. Only in-frame clones appear in the TCRdb table, and some are missing; sequencing was by immunoSEQ multiplex PCR. The table lists more than 75,000 clones, around four fifths of them singletons. The receptor comes from a human patient who received a liver transplant. Some of the T cells may derive from the graft donor. Source: CD4+ T cells from blood, taken around 45 months after liver transplant. This sequence joins TRBV30 and TRBJ2-1; weak D call: TRBD2 (5 bases). The CDR3: CAWTSWVNEQFF. The CDR3 DNA reads as TGTGCCTGGACTAGCTGGGTCAATGAGCAGTTCTTC. The full variable domain, rest sourced from reference TRBV30 and TRBJ2-1, is SQTIHQWPATLVQPVGSPLSLECTVEGTSNPNLYWYRQAAGRGLQLLFYSVGIGQISSEVPQNLSASRPQDRQFILSSKKLLLSDSGFYLCAWTSWVNEQFFGPGTRLTVL.